What follows are 29 T cell receptor beta chains derived from one specimen sequenced in a study of T cell responses to AZD1222 COVID-19 vaccine. Generated by immunoSEQ multiplex PCR, the TCRdb table keeps only in-frame clones and is missing some. This table has more than 95,000 clones, about 91% appearing once. The source material was peripheral blood, sampled on day 0 of AZD1222 vaccination. Receptors were obtained from an adult in good health.

This chain joins TRBV5-6 and TRBJ1-1; D gene ambiguous. This CDR3 spans 16 amino acids. Deletions cut 3 bases from V and 5 bases from J, with 20 bases between. Per the germline V gene, CDR1 is SGHDT and CDR2 is YYEEEE. The CDR3 region has the DNA TGTGCCAGCAGCTACGAAGCACCACATTTCCCAACTGAAGCTTTCTTT. Its translation: CASSYEAPHFPTEAFF. Based on the CDR3 plus reference TRBV5-6 and TRBJ1-1, the full variable domain is DAGVTQSPTHLIKTRGQQVTLRCSPKSGHDTVSWYQQALGQGPQFIFQYYEEEERQRGNFPDRFSGHQFPNYSSELNVNALLLGDSALYLCASSYEAPHFPTEAFFGQGTRLTVV.

The rearrangement joins TRBV7-9 to TRBJ1-2; the match to TRBD1 covers 8 bases. The CDR3 totals 14 residues. The V gene end was trimmed by 2 bases and the J gene end by 10 bases; junction bases not matched to a gene: 9. Germline lookup yields CDR1 SEHNR and CDR2 FQNEAQ (reference sequence). The CDR3 DNA follows: TGTGCCAGCAGCTTAAGGGGAACAGGGGGTGACTACACCTTC. As protein: CASSLRGTGGDYTF. Full variable domain (outside the CDR3, taken from reference TRBV7-9 and TRBJ1-2): DTGVSQNPRHKITKRGQNVTFRCDPISEHNRLYWYRQTLGQGPEFLTYFQNEAQLEKSRLLSDRFSAERPKGSFSTLEIQRTEQGDSAMYLCASSLRGTGGDYTFGSGTRLTVV.

J is TRBJ1-2 and V is TRBV5-4; D is undetermined. Germline CDR1 is SGHNT and CDR2 is YYREEE (reference sequence). The CDR3 covers 14 residues. V dropped 0 bases and J dropped 6 bases, with 12 bases sitting between them. The CDR3 protein is CASSLEGIGHGYTF. Here the CDR3 DNA reads TGTGCCAGCAGCTTGGAGGGCATTGGCCATGGCTACACCTTC. Looking up the rest from reference TRBV5-4 and TRBJ1-2 gives the full variable domain: ETGVTQSPTHLIKTRGQQVTLRCSSQSGHNTVSWYQQALGQGPQFIFQYYREEENGRGNFPPRFSGLQFPNYSSELNVNALELDDSALYLCASSLEGIGHGYTFGSGTRLTVV.

The DNA for the CDR3 is TGCGCCAGCAGCGGGACGGGGACGGGACAGGGGAACTATGGCTACACCTTC. It specifies CASSGTGTGQGNYGYTF. The chain links TRBV5-1 to TRBJ1-2, with 10 bases that match TRBD1. CDR3 length equals 17 residues. Trimming cost V 4 bases and J 2 bases; bases outside gene matches: 11. Germline CDR1 reads SGHRS; CDR2 reads YFSETQ.

This chain connects TRBV14 to TRBJ1-1; 8 nucleotides line up with TRBD1. CDR3 size: 13 residues. In germline, CDR1 is SGHDN, CDR2 FVKESK. J gave up 5 bases and V 4 bases, and 3 bases lay outside the gene matches. In DNA, the CDR3 is TGTGCCAGCAGCCGACAGGGGAGGACTGAAGCTTTCTTT. It specifies CASSRQGRTEAFF.

The chain uses TRBV7-3 and TRBJ2-2; D unresolved. The CDR3 is 14 amino acids. The ends were cut back, 2 bases at V and 1 base at J, with 5 bases in the middle. CDR1 and CDR2 (germline): SGHTA, FQGTGA. CDR3 in DNA: TGTGCCAGCAGCTTATCAGGGAACACCGGGGAGCTGTTTTTT. This encodes CASSLSGNTGELFF.

The rearrangement links TRBV19 to TRBJ2-5, with 10 bases identical to TRBD1. The trim removed 5 bases at V and 4 bases at J, leaving 7 bases unmatched. CDR3 length equals 15 residues. CDR1 LNHDA and CDR2 SQIVND come from the germline V gene (reference sequence). The CDR3 reads CASSRDRGLAETQYF. Written as DNA, the CDR3 is TGTGCCAGTAGTCGGGACAGGGGATTAGCAGAGACCCAGTACTTC.

This clone was seen a few times. V gene TRBV29-1 combines with J gene TRBJ1-4, with a tentative D call TRBD1 (5 bases). Germline V gives CDR1 SQVTM, CDR2 ANQGSEA. V lost 5 bases and J lost 0, with 10 bases in between. CDR3 length: 14 residues. The CDR3: CSVTGLTTNEKLFF. The CDR3, as DNA: TGCAGCGTTACGGGGCTCACAACTAATGAAAAACTGTTTTTT.

V is TRBV28 and J is TRBJ1-3, with TRBD1 matching 9 bases. This CDR3 contains 16 residues. The V segment lost 6 bases and the J segment 0 bases; nucleotides outside the gene matches: 6. The germline V gene encodes CDR1 MDHEN and CDR2 SYDVKM. CDR3 bases: TGTGCCAGCAGCGGACAGGGGAAAGACTCTGGAAACACCATATATTTT. Residues: CASSGQGKDSGNTIYF.

This clone was observed a single time. The chain combines TRBV19 with TRBJ2-3, with TRBD1 identical over 7 bases. The CDR3 extends over 14 amino acids. CDR1 and CDR2 (germline): LNHDA, SQIVND (reference sequence). V lost 8 bases, J lost 2 bases, and 7 bases stayed unmatched. The CDR3 region has the DNA TGTGCCAGTGGGATGACAGGGACCACAGATACGCAGTATTTT. Translated, it gives CASGMTGTTDTQYF.

The chain has TRBV4-1 and TRBJ1-4, with 9 bases that match TRBD1. The germline V gene encodes CDR1 MGHRA and CDR2 YSYEKL. This CDR3 comprises 14 residues. J was trimmed by 6 bases and V by 1 base; bases with no gene match: 0. CDR3 residues: CASSQGQGDEKLFF. The CDR3 DNA reads as TGCGCCAGCAGCCAAGGACAGGGGGATGAAAAACTGTTTTTT.

The V gene is TRBV3-1 (or the pseudogene TRBV3-2), the J gene TRBJ2-1, with TRBD2 matching 11 bases. The CDR3 length is 15 residues. The germline V gene has CDR1 LGHDT and CDR2 YNNKEL (reference sequence). Losses at the gene ends were 4 bases for V and 2 bases for J; bases not matched to a gene: 1. The CDR3 reads CASSLSGGAYNEQFF. The CDR3 DNA reads as TGTGCCAGCAGCCTTAGCGGGGGGGCCTACAATGAGCAGTTCTTC.

The chain is built from TRBV6-1 and TRBJ1-2, with a tentative D call TRBD1 (5 bases). Germline V lookup: CDR1 MNHNS, CDR2 SASEGT. Trimming removed 0 bases at V and 4 bases at J, with 9 bases between. The CDR3 sequence is 14 residues long. CDR3: CASSEASGFYGYTF. In DNA form, the CDR3 reads TGTGCCAGCAGTGAAGCCTCAGGGTTCTATGGCTACACCTTC.

The genes are TRBV28 and TRBJ1-2; tentatively, D is TRBD1 (6 bases). Trimming stripped 2 bases from V and 5 bases from J, with 12 bases between. CDR1 and CDR2 from the germline V gene are MDHEN and SYDVKM. The CDR3 is 14 amino acids. CDR3 sequence: CASSLRGYWYGYTF. The CDR3, as DNA: TGTGCCAGCAGTTTAAGGGGGTATTGGTATGGCTACACCTTC.

The chain employs TRBV7-9 and TRBJ2-7, with 7 bases aligning to TRBD1. This CDR3 comprises 15 residues. The V gene's germline CDR1 is SEHNR and CDR2 FQNEAQ (reference sequence). The V gene end was trimmed by 5 bases and the J gene end by 3 bases; junction bases not matched to a gene: 10. CDR3 nucleotide sequence: TGTGCCAGCAGCCCAAGGGGGCGTACTTACTACGAGCAGTACTTC. Amino acid sequence: CASSPRGRTYYEQYF.

This chain connects TRBV3-1 (or the pseudogene TRBV3-2) to TRBJ1-2; D remains unclear. Germline V CDR1 and CDR2: LGHDT, YNNKEL (reference sequence). V shed 1 base and J shed 8 bases, with 11 bases lying between them. The CDR3 consists of 13 residues. The chain's CDR3 is CASSQAIREGYTF. The CDR3 bases are TGTGCCAGCAGCCAAGCGATTCGAGAAGGCTACACCTTC.

The chain links TRBV6-1 to TRBJ1-1; D possibly corresponds to TRBD1 (5 bases). The germline V gene encodes CDR1 MNHNS and CDR2 SASEGT. Trimming pared 1 base from V and 6 bases from J, leaving 15 bases between. The CDR3 sequence is 15 residues long. The CDR3: CASSEGQGGFSEAFF. The CDR3 region has the DNA TGTGCCAGCAGTGAAGGGCAGGGAGGGTTCTCTGAAGCTTTCTTT.

The chain couples TRBV6-2 or TRBV6-3 to TRBJ1-1; D unresolved. Germline CDR1 and CDR2: MNHEY and SVGEGT. This CDR3 has 20 amino acids. Trimming stripped 4 bases from V and 0 bases from J, with 27 bases between. The CDR3 loop is CASSSPTGARAIFVNTEAFF. CDR3 bases: TGTGCCAGCAGTTCCCCGACGGGAGCCCGAGCTATTTTTGTGAACACTGAAGCTTTCTTT.

This chain connects TRBV11-2 to TRBJ2-1; 11 nucleotides align to TRBD2. The length of the CDR3 is 16 residues. V lost 4 bases to trimming and J lost 7 bases; unmatched junction nucleotides: 9. Germline V CDR1 and CDR2: SGHAT, FQNNGV. The CDR3 region is CASSSRLAGLWNEQFF. The CDR3 DNA follows: TGTGCCAGCAGCTCGAGACTAGCGGGACTCTGGAATGAGCAGTTCTTC.

This rearrangement joins TRBV5-4 to TRBJ1-2; 7 bases are a match to TRBD1. Germline-derived CDR1 and CDR2 are SGHNT and YYREEE (reference sequence). V lost 3 bases to trimming and J lost 8 bases; unmatched junction nucleotides: 7. This CDR3 region has 13 residues. This chain's CDR3 is CASSWDRGSGYTF. In DNA form, the CDR3 reads TGTGCCAGCAGCTGGGACAGAGGATCGGGCTACACCTTC.

The chain has TRBV15 and TRBJ1-2; tentative D call: TRBD1 (6 bases). The CDR3 loop spans 14 amino acids. V lost 1 base and J lost 5, with 11 bases in between. CDR1 LNHNV and CDR2 YYDKDF come from the germline V gene (reference sequence). CDR3 sequence: CATSRAGTLYGYTF. In DNA form, the CDR3 reads TGTGCCACCAGCAGAGCAGGGACACTATATGGCTACACCTTC.

The chain has TRBV4-1 and TRBJ1-4; possibly TRBD1 for D (6 bases). The CDR3 extends over 15 amino acids. Germline CDR1 is MGHRA and CDR2 is YSYEKL. V lost 6 bases and J 5 bases, leaving 16 bases between the germline ends. This CDR3 reads CASSRRADSNEKLFF. The CDR3 DNA reads TGCGCCAGCAGTCGTCGGGCGGACAGCAATGAAAAACTGTTTTTT.

J is TRBJ1-2 and V is TRBV18; 10 positions agree with TRBD1. CDR1 and CDR2 (germline): KGHSH, LQKENI. This CDR3 region has 15 residues. J gave up 2 bases and V 1 base, and 1 base lay outside the gene matches. CDR3 DNA: TGTGCCAGCTCACCACGGGACAGGGGAAACTATGGCTACACCTTC. It is translated as CASSPRDRGNYGYTF.

CDR3 DNA: TGTGCCAGCAGTATGACAGGAGCTGGGGCCAACGTCCTGACTTTC. Its protein is CASSMTGAGANVLTF. The chain recombines TRBV5-4 with TRBJ2-6, with TRBD1 as a possible D gene (6 bases). This CDR3 has 15 residues. V was clipped by 5 bases and J by 2 bases, with 11 bases between them. Per germline, CDR1 SGHNT and CDR2 YYREEE (reference sequence).

This chain joins TRBV27 and TRBJ1-2; D may be TRBD1 (6 bases). CDR3 length: 16 amino acids. V dropped 3 bases and J dropped 1 base, with 15 bases sitting between them. Germline CDR1 MNHEY, CDR2 SMNVEV (reference sequence). In DNA form, the CDR3 reads TGTGCCAGCAGTTTGGGGCCTGGGACAAGTAACTATGGCTACACCTTC. It encodes CASSLGPGTSNYGYTF.

The chain combines TRBV6-5 with TRBJ1-2; unclear D gene. The CDR3 sequence is 14 residues long. V lost 6 bases and J lost 3, with 14 bases in between. In germline, CDR1 is MNHEY, CDR2 SVGAGI. The CDR3, as DNA: TGTGCCAGCAGCTTCATTGTGGCAGACTATGGCTACACCTTC. This codes for CASSFIVADYGYTF.

This rearrangement joins TRBV6-2 or TRBV6-3 to TRBJ1-2; TRBD1 might be the D (5 bases). Germline values: CDR1 MNHEY, CDR2 SVGEGT. V lost 1 base and J lost 4, with 10 bases in between. The CDR3 extends over 14 amino acids. CDR3 bases: TGTGCCAGCAGTTACTTCGCAGGGACCTATGGCTACACCTTC. Encoded protein: CASSYFAGTYGYTF.

This clone was counted once. CDR3 in amino acids: CASSPRQGVNEKLFF. CDR3 bases: TGTGCCAGCAGCCCTCGACAGGGTGTTAATGAAAAACTGTTTTTT. The chain has TRBV7-6 and TRBJ1-4, with TRBD1 identical over 7 bases. Germline CDR1 is SGHVS and CDR2 is FNYEAQ. The CDR3 contains 15 residues. V shed 5 bases, J shed 4 bases, and the junction held 7 bases outside the gene matches.

V and J are TRBV27 and TRBJ2-1; 8 positions match TRBD1. CDR3 size: 16 residues. CDR1 is MNHEY and CDR2 is SMNVEV in the germline V gene (reference sequence). The J segment lost 6 bases and the V segment lost 5 bases, leaving 12 bases of the junction unmatched. CDR3: CASSTRDRSLGNEQFF. CDR3 nucleotides: TGTGCCAGCAGTACCCGGGACAGGAGTTTGGGCAATGAGCAGTTCTTC.